A single TCR beta chain is shown here with its context. The data belong to a study of blood T cell repertoires in COVID-19. On the study more broadly: Acute-phase and convalescent COVID-19 samples originated in the United States, Italy and Spain. T cells, B-cell-depleted T cells, or PBMCs provided the cDNA or gDNA that served as material.

Original methodology: The authors estimated nucleated cell counts from reference gene primer amplification. The assay was immunoSEQ multiplex PCR, and TCRdb's table has in-frame clones only and misses some. The DNA was the basis for D and trimming; V, J and clone size are from that table. The sample contains some 97,000 clones, 80% to 95% of which appear only once. Germline assignment: CDR1 SGDLS and CDR2 YYNGEE. The CDR3 has 16 amino acids. After removal of 3 bases from V and 6 bases from J, the junction contained 9 bases not matched to a gene. The source material was peripheral blood. The chain has TRBV9 and TRBJ2-2, with 9 bases lining up with TRBD2. The sequence came from a man between 70 and 80 years old with acute or convalescent COVID-19. The CDR3 protein is CASSADPGTSPGELFF. In nucleotides, the CDR3 is TGTGCCAGCAGCGCGGACCCTGGGACTAGCCCCGGGGAGCTGTTTTTT.